This T cell receptor beta chain derives from a study of blood T cell repertoires in COVID-19. Study overall: Sites across the United States, Italy and Spain contributed samples from acute and convalescent COVID-19. Nucleic acid was either cDNA or gDNA, and it came from T cells, B-cell-depleted T cells, or PBMCs.

Per germline, CDR1 SNHLY and CDR2 FYNNEI. Unmatched junction bases numbered 12, after V lost 10 bases and J lost 4 bases. CDR3 length: 14 amino acids. Under the authors' procedure: Reference gene primer amplification gave nucleated cell count estimates. Sequenced by immunoSEQ multiplex PCR; TCRdb stores in-frame clones only, minus some. V, J and clone size are those of that table, while D and trimming were read from the DNA. In the table there are some 130,000 clones, around 79% of which are singletons. The genes are TRBV2 and TRBJ1-1; 7 bases align to TRBD1. The sample taken for sequencing was peripheral blood. The sequence was obtained from a man older than 75 with acute or convalescent COVID-19. CDR3 loop: CATKRDRVSTEAFF. Written as DNA, the CDR3 is TGTGCCACCAAAAGAGACAGGGTTAGCACTGAAGCTTTCTTT.